The 10 T cell receptor beta chains below come from one sample, sequenced in a study of Ad26.COV2.S vaccination and SARS-CoV-2 variants. The table came from immunoSEQ multiplex PCR; TCRdb's copy has only in-frame clones and leaves some out. The sample includes hundreds of thousands of clones, 75% to 90% of them seen just once. Treatment in this sample: approximately 18 received Ad26.COV2.S at low or high dose, single or two shots; roughly 5 received placebo; per-sample allocation not given. Collection of the samples took place on day 63 after the first injection of vaccine or placebo. The specimen was peripheral blood, collected in a trial of Ad26.COV2.S vaccine versus placebo. The receptors originated from a person between 18 and 59 years old who received the Ad26.COV2.S COVID-19 vaccine or a placebo.

This chain joins TRBV27 and TRBJ2-7; 11 bases agree with TRBD1. Trimming removed 7 bases from V and 6 bases from J; junction bases left unmatched: 8. There are 14 residues in the CDR3. Germline V CDR1 and CDR2: MNHEY, SMNVEV (reference sequence). Here the CDR3 reads CASTSGTGGPEQYF. The CDR3 DNA follows: TGTGCCAGCACCTCCGGGACAGGGGGACCCGAGCAGTACTTC.

This clone was recorded at least ten times. The chain combines TRBV11-2 with TRBJ1-5, with 10 bases identical to TRBD1. This CDR3 region has 15 residues. The V gene end was trimmed by 5 bases and the J gene end by 3 bases; junction bases not matched to a gene: 4. The germline V gene has CDR1 SGHAT and CDR2 FQNNGV. This CDR3 is CASSGGTGDNQPQHF. In DNA form, the CDR3 reads TGTGCCAGCAGCGGAGGGACAGGGGACAATCAGCCCCAGCATTTT.

The gene calls are TRBV9 and TRBJ2-5, with 8 bases fitting TRBD2. The ends lost 2 bases at V and 5 bases at J; junction bases unmatched: 8. The CDR3 totals 15 residues. From germline, CDR1 is SGDLS and CDR2 YYNGEE. Here the CDR3 DNA reads TGTGCCAGCAGCGTCCTAGCGGGTCGATACGAGACCCAGTACTTC. Amino acid sequence: CASSVLAGRYETQYF.

V gene TRBV6-2 or TRBV6-3 combines with J gene TRBJ2-7; TRBD2 is a possible D gene (5 bases). V shed 0 bases and J shed 2 bases, with 17 bases lying between them. The germline V gene encodes CDR1 MNHEY and CDR2 SVGEGT. The CDR3 covers 17 residues. DNA for the CDR3: TGTGCCAGCAGTTACTCCATTTCTATAGCGTACCCCTACGAGCAGTACTTC. It specifies CASSYSISIAYPYEQYF.

The chain links TRBV7-9 to TRBJ2-7; a possible D gene is TRBD2 (6 bases). The CDR3 sequence is 13 residues long. The germline V gene has CDR1 SEHNR and CDR2 FQNEAQ (reference sequence). V lost 5 bases to trimming and J lost 0 bases, with 8 bases between them. This CDR3 reads CASSQDYSYEQYF. The CDR3 nucleotides read TGTGCCAGCAGCCAGGACTACTCCTACGAGCAGTACTTC.

J is TRBJ2-7 and V is TRBV5-4; 9 nucleotides line up with TRBD1. Germline V gene data show CDR1 as SGHNT and CDR2 as YYREEE (reference sequence). The CDR3 has 16 amino acids. The V gene end was trimmed by 0 bases and the J gene end by 0 bases; junction bases not matched to a gene: 4. The CDR3 DNA reads TGTGCCAGCAGCTTGGCGGGGACAGGGTTCTCCTACGAGCAGTACTTC. Translation gives CASSLAGTGFSYEQYF.

The genes are TRBV6-2 or TRBV6-3 and TRBJ2-2; no definite D call. The ends were cut back, 0 bases at V and 1 base at J, with 15 bases in the middle. The CDR3 spans 18 residues. Germline assignment: CDR1 MNHEY and CDR2 SVGEGT. CDR3 residues: CASSYSISLHKNTGELFF. CDR3 coding DNA: TGTGCCAGCAGTTACTCGATCTCGTTACACAAGAACACCGGGGAGCTGTTTTTT.

The chain is built from TRBV5-5 and TRBJ2-7, with D unresolved. There are 15 residues in the CDR3. The germline gives CDR1 SGHKS, CDR2 YYEKEE (reference sequence). Deletions cut 2 bases from V and 2 bases from J, with 14 bases between. This CDR3 is CASSFGTALTYEQYF. Here the CDR3 DNA reads TGTGCCAGCAGCTTTGGTACAGCTCTTACCTACGAGCAGTACTTC.

This sequence joins TRBV5-1 and TRBJ2-5; 9 bases are a match to TRBD2. V shed 0 bases and J 5 bases; nucleotides not matched to a gene: 5. Germline values: CDR1 SGHRS, CDR2 YFSETQ. The CDR3 is made up of 15 amino acids. CDR3 region: CASSLDLAGRETQYF. For the CDR3, the DNA is TGCGCCAGCAGCTTGGATCTAGCGGGAAGGGAGACCCAGTACTTC.

The J gene is TRBJ2-7, the V gene TRBV28, with 10 positions matching TRBD2. Looked up from germline, CDR1 is MDHEN and CDR2 is SYDVKM. The junction had 5 bases not matched to a gene; V was cut back by 3 bases and J by 3 bases. This CDR3 spans 15 amino acids. The CDR3 bases are TGTGCCAGCAGTTTTGGACTAGCGGCGAACTACGAGCAGTACTTC. This encodes CASSFGLAANYEQYF.